This TCR beta chain was sequenced during a study of cytomegalovirus exposure and HLA in healthy donors. Study-wide findings and caveats: Later on, an analysis tied 18,000 or so TCR beta sequences to HLA alleles at 0.05 false discovery rate.

Turning to this clone: Its antigen is as yet unknown.

Vbeta (60) and Jbeta (13) primers were used in the PCR. Some clones are missing from TCRdb's copy, which holds only in-frame ones; the method was immunoSEQ multiplex PCR. The sample has some 120,000 clones, around three quarters seen once. Germline V gene lookup returns CDR1 MDHEN and CDR2 SYDVKM. The CDR3 contains 16 residues. Specimen: PBMCs. V and J are TRBV28 and TRBJ2-5; D might be TRBD1 (5 bases). The DNA end favors TRBJ2-7, so the J call may be wrong. The TCR originated in a man under 40 in good health and CMV-seropositive. The CDR3: CASSPFTGSSSYEQYF. The CDR3 nucleotides are TGTGCCAGCAGTCCCTTCACAGGATCCAGCTCCTACGAGCAGTACTTC.